This TCR beta chain derives from a study of blood T cells in healthy people across ages. PCR was performed a second time for roughly 7 to 12 cycles using a sample-barcoded 5' primer and a J-beta primer mix. Using its own MiXCR run on the 5' RACE reads, TCRdb lists one record per CDR3 protein. Of around 940,000 distinct CDR3 sequences listed, 51% are singletons. This CDR3 has 14 amino acids. Concerning this clonotype: Its antigen remains unidentified. Mismatch with germline at one junction end may stem from a read error.

Study-wide results and caveats: A strong correlation was found between TCR beta diversity and the percentage of naive T cells. The lack of PBMC sorting stopped any conclusive naive versus antigen-experienced comparison.

About 9.6 milliliters of peripheral blood were drawn from each donor into EDTA-treated tubes. This sequence joins TRBV12-3 or TRBV12-4 and TRBJ1-2, with D unclear. The sequencing input was blood. This receptor was taken from a woman between 55 and 75 years old in good health. In DNA, the CDR3 is TGTGCCAGCAGTGCCGGTGGGATTTTGTATGGCCACACCTTC. Its protein product is CASSAGGILYGHTF.